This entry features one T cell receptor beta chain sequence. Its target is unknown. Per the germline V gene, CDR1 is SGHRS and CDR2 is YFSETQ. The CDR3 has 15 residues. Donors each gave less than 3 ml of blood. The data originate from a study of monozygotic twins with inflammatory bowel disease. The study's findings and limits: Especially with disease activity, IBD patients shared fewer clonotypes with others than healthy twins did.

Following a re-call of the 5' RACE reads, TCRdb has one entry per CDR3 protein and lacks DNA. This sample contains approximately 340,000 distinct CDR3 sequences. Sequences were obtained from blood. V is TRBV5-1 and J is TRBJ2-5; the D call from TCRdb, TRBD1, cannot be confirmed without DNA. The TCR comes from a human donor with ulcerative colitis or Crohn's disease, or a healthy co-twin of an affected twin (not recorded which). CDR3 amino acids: CASSFGVPYQETQYF.